What follows are 28 T cell receptor beta chains derived from one specimen sequenced in a study of shared clonotypes between healthy human individuals. Data came from immunoSEQ multiplex PCR; TCRdb stores just in-frame clones and leaves some out. The repertoire holds 2 million to 2.5 million clones, with approximately 95% as singletons. The material sequenced was naive CD4+ T cells sorted from blood. This sample's subset: CD45RA+ positively selected. The origin of the receptors is a man aged 18 to 29 in good health.

The chain joins TRBV5-6 to TRBJ2-3; D is perhaps TRBD1 or TRBD2 (5 bases each). The V gene lost 0 bases and the J gene lost 2 bases, with 10 bases spanning the gap. The germline V gene encodes CDR1 SGHDT and CDR2 YYEEEE. This CDR3 region has 15 residues. The CDR3 DNA reads as TGTGCCAGCAGCTTGGTTAGGGGAGTCACAGATACGCAGTATTTT. Amino acids: CASSLVRGVTDTQYF. Complete variable domain (other parts from reference TRBV5-6 and TRBJ2-3): DAGVTQSPTHLIKTRGQQVTLRCSPKSGHDTVSWYQQALGQGPQFIFQYYEEEERQRGNFPDRFSGHQFPNYSSELNVNALLLGDSALYLCASSLVRGVTDTQYFGPGTRLTVL.

The rearrangement joins TRBV2 to TRBJ2-1; 13 positions match TRBD2. CDR1 and CDR2 from the germline V gene are SNHLY and FYNNEI. The CDR3 sequence is 16 residues long. Trimming at V came to 6 bases and at J to 5 bases, leaving 7 bases not matched to a gene. The CDR3 loop is CASSDTGLAGNNEQFF. The CDR3 nucleotides are TGTGCCAGCAGCGACACGGGACTAGCGGGGAACAATGAGCAGTTCTTC. Combining the CDR3 with reference TRBV2 and TRBJ2-1 gives the whole variable domain EPEVTQTPSHQVTQMGQEVILRCVPISNHLYFYWYRQILGQKVEFLVSFYNNEISEKSEIFDDQFSVERPDGSNFTLKIRSTKLEDSAMYFCASSDTGLAGNNEQFFGPGTRLTVL.

The chain joins TRBV28 to TRBJ2-7, with D maybe TRBD1 (5 bases). The CDR3 has 15 residues. Germline V CDR1 and CDR2: MDHEN, SYDVKM. Trimming removed 7 bases at V and 5 bases at J, with 21 bases between. The CDR3 reads CASTPDTVRVNEQYF. The CDR3 nucleotides read TGTGCCAGCACCCCTGATACGGTCAGGGTGAACGAGCAGTACTTC.

The J gene is TRBJ2-1, the V gene TRBV30; 9 bases align to TRBD2. The CDR3 is made up of 14 amino acids. Trimming at V came to 4 bases and at J to 10 bases, leaving 11 bases not matched to a gene. From germline, CDR1 is GTSNPN and CDR2 SVGIG (reference sequence). CDR3 region: CAWNSAGGSLEQFF. DNA for the CDR3: TGTGCCTGGAATTCGGCGGGGGGGTCGTTGGAGCAGTTCTTC.

This clone was recorded once. CDR3 in DNA: TGTGCCTGGAGTGTAGGTCGACAGGGGGCTTCACCCCTCCACTTT. This codes for CAWSVGRQGASPLHF. The V gene is TRBV30, the J gene TRBJ1-6, with 10 bases matching TRBD1. The CDR3 is made up of 15 amino acids. The V gene's germline CDR1 is GTSNPN and CDR2 SVGIG (reference sequence). J gave up 9 bases and V 0 bases, and 5 bases lay outside the gene matches.

The gene calls are TRBV5-6 and TRBJ2-7; D is unresolved. The CDR3 covers 16 residues. Trimming cost V 2 bases and J 1 base, with 16 bases left between them. Germline V gives CDR1 SGHDT, CDR2 YYEEEE. The CDR3 here is CASSLRATSPSYEQYF. The CDR3 DNA reads TGTGCCAGCAGCTTAAGGGCGACCTCTCCTTCCTACGAGCAGTACTTC.

The V call is TRBV4-3, the J call TRBJ1-5; tentative D call: TRBD1 (5 bases). CDR1 is LGHNA, CDR2 YSLEER, per germline. The V gene lost 0 bases and the J gene lost 5 bases, with 11 bases spanning the gap. The CDR3 length is 15 residues. CDR3 in DNA: TGCGCCAGCAGCCAAGATTCTGAGGGGCATCAGCCCCAGCATTTT. It yields the protein CASSQDSEGHQPQHF.

This chain uses TRBV6-5 with TRBJ2-7; perhaps TRBD2 as D (5 bases). Trimming took 6 bases from V and 7 from J, leaving 13 bases between them. The germline gives CDR1 MNHEY, CDR2 SVGAGI. This CDR3 spans 12 amino acids. CDR3 sequence reads: CASRRLPGEQYF. Here the CDR3 DNA reads TGTGCCAGCAGACGACTCCCGGGGGAGCAGTACTTC.

This clone was recorded only once. The chain links TRBV18 to TRBJ2-2; D is ambiguous. The CDR3 extends over 17 amino acids. Trimming left V 0 bases short and J 3 bases short, with 14 bases between. The germline V gene encodes CDR1 KGHSH and CDR2 LQKENI. CDR3 amino acids: CASSPPKPSWDTGELFF. For the CDR3, the DNA is TGTGCCAGCTCACCACCGAAACCCTCCTGGGACACCGGGGAGCTGTTTTTT.

The J gene is TRBJ2-2, the V gene TRBV10-3, with D possibly TRBD1 on 6 matching bases. Germline V gives CDR1 ENHRY, CDR2 SYGVKD. V shed 7 bases and J shed 7 bases, with 13 bases lying between them. This CDR3 is 13 amino acids long. The CDR3 DNA reads as TGTGCCATCACTAGGACAGCAGGCGGGGAGCTGTTTTTT. As protein: CAITRTAGGELFF.

This clone was counted a single time. The gene calls are TRBV5-6 and TRBJ2-1; 8 bases map to TRBD1. V lost 4 bases and J lost 1; bases outside the gene matches: 4. In germline, CDR1 is SGHDT, CDR2 YYEEEE. The CDR3 is 15 amino acids. The CDR3 bases are TGTGCCAGCAGCCTTACAGGGGGTTCCTACAATGAGCAGTTCTTC. Its translation: CASSLTGGSYNEQFF.

The genes are TRBV9 and TRBJ2-3; D is undetermined. The germline V and J ends were trimmed by 3 bases and 4 bases, with 15 bases remaining between them. This CDR3 is 15 amino acids long. CDR1 SGDLS and CDR2 YYNGEE come from the germline V gene. CDR3 protein: CASSARSTVADTQYF. The CDR3, as DNA: TGTGCCAGCAGCGCCCGGTCGACCGTGGCAGATACGCAGTATTTT.

The chain links TRBV9 to TRBJ1-3; D gene unclear. V was pared by 3 bases and J by 0 bases, with 10 bases between. CDR1 and CDR2 from the germline V gene are SGDLS and YYNGEE. The CDR3 is made up of 15 amino acids. CDR3: CASSADGFSGNTIYF. The DNA for the CDR3 is TGTGCCAGCAGCGCCGACGGCTTCTCTGGAAACACCATATATTTT. Looking up the rest from reference TRBV9 and TRBJ1-3 gives the full variable domain: DSGVTQTPKHLITATGQRVTLRCSPRSGDLSVYWYQQSLDQGLQFLIQYYNGEERAKGNILERFSAQQFPDLHSELNLSSLELGDSALYFCASSADGFSGNTIYFGEGSWLTVV.

The genes are TRBV6-5 and TRBJ1-1, with D tentatively TRBD1 (5 bases). V was shortened by 5 bases and J by 2 bases, with 12 bases between the two germline ends. The CDR3 sequence is 14 residues long. Germline values: CDR1 MNHEY, CDR2 SVGAGI. The CDR3 loop is CASSRGSANTEAFF. The CDR3 DNA follows: TGTGCCAGCAGTAGGGGCTCGGCAAACACTGAAGCTTTCTTT.

This chain joins TRBV5-7 and TRBJ1-5; 9 bases align to TRBD1. TRBV5-7 is flagged as an ORF with uncertain function. The CDR3 runs to 15 residues. The trim removed 4 bases at V and 6 bases at J, leaving 8 bases unmatched. As DNA, the CDR3 is TGTGCCAGCAGCGGGGGGGACAGGGAGGGTCAGCCCCAGCATTTT. Encoded protein: CASSGGDREGQPQHF.

This clone was seen just once. V and J are TRBV6-5 and TRBJ1-1; D ambiguous. Germline-derived CDR1 and CDR2 are MNHEY and SVGAGI. The germline V and J ends were trimmed by 5 bases and 0 bases, with 10 bases remaining between them. The CDR3 has 14 amino acids. CDR3 in amino acids: CASSTPGLNTEAFF. Here the CDR3 DNA reads TGTGCCAGCAGTACACCTGGGTTGAACACTGAAGCTTTCTTT.

The chain employs TRBV7-9 and TRBJ2-1; no reliable D call. Germline values: CDR1 SEHNR, CDR2 FQNEAQ (reference sequence). The CDR3 contains 11 residues. Trimming stripped 5 bases from V and 4 bases from J, with 3 bases between. The CDR3 bases are TGTGCCAGCAGCGGGTACAATGAGCAGTTCTTC. Protein: CASSGYNEQFF.

The gene calls are TRBV5-1 and TRBJ2-7, with 7 nucleotides matching TRBD1. Losses at the gene ends were 4 bases for V and 2 bases for J; bases not matched to a gene: 6. Germline values: CDR1 SGHRS, CDR2 YFSETQ. The CDR3 contains 14 residues. In nucleotides, the CDR3 is TGCGCCAGCAGCCCGGGACAGCTCACCTACGAGCAGTACTTC. Amino acids: CASSPGQLTYEQYF.

This chain uses TRBV5-1 with TRBJ2-1; TRBD1 matches at 8 bases. This CDR3 spans 16 amino acids. Trimming cost V 6 bases and J 5 bases; bases outside gene matches: 13. Germline values: CDR1 SGHRS, CDR2 YFSETQ. The CDR3 DNA reads TGCGCCAGCAACTTATTGACAGGGGTGGGTGACAATGAGCAGTTCTTC. This codes for CASNLLTGVGDNEQFF.

The rearrangement links TRBV2 to TRBJ2-2, with 10 positions matching TRBD2. Unmatched junction bases numbered 5, after V lost 6 bases and J lost 7 bases. CDR3 size: 14 residues. The germline CDR1 and CDR2 sequences are SNHLY and FYNNEI. The CDR3 DNA reads as TGTGCCAGCAGGCCTAGCGGGAGCTTCGGGGAGCTGTTTTTT. Protein sequence: CASRPSGSFGELFF.

This clone showed up just once. The V gene is TRBV30, the J gene TRBJ1-6; weak D call: TRBD1 (6 bases). V lost 1 base and J lost 2, with 12 bases in between. CDR3 length: 16 amino acids. Germline values: CDR1 GTSNPN, CDR2 SVGIG (reference sequence). CDR3 nucleotide sequence: TGTGCCTGGAGTGAAGGGGGGACCCCCTATAATTCACCCCTCCACTTT. This codes for CAWSEGGTPYNSPLHF. Drawing the rest from reference TRBV30 and TRBJ1-6, the complete variable domain is SQTIHQWPATLVQPVGSPLSLECTVEGTSNPNLYWYRQAAGRGLQLLFYSVGIGQISSEVPQNLSASRPQDRQFILSSKKLLLSDSGFYLCAWSEGGTPYNSPLHFGNGTRLTVT.

This clone has only one observation. V usage is TRBV30 and J usage is TRBJ1-1; no clear D. The germline gives CDR1 GTSNPN, CDR2 SVGIG (reference sequence). This CDR3 comprises 16 residues. The V and J ends lost 2 bases and 1 base respectively, with 17 bases between them. The CDR3 DNA follows: TGTGCCTGGAGTTCCGCCCTTCGACTGACGAACACTGAAGCTTTCTTT. Its protein product is CAWSSALRLTNTEAFF.

About this clone: This CDR3 is also generated by other DNA sequences in the sample. This chain joins TRBV5-1 and TRBJ2-2; D gene ambiguous. CDR3 length equals 14 residues. Germline values: CDR1 SGHRS, CDR2 YFSETQ. V was clipped by 0 bases and J by 1 base, with 4 bases between them. The CDR3 protein is CASSLGLNTGELFF. CDR3 DNA sequence: TGCGCCAGCAGCTTGGGATTGAACACCGGGGAGCTGTTTTTT.

The chain uses TRBV2 and TRBJ2-1, with D perhaps matching TRBD1 (6 bases). V was trimmed by 8 bases and J by 9 bases, leaving 17 bases between them. This CDR3 has 13 amino acids. Germline loops: CDR1 SNHLY, CDR2 FYNNEI. The CDR3: CASGWGPGREQFF. CDR3 coding DNA: TGTGCCAGCGGCTGGGGGCCCGGGCGTGAGCAGTTCTTC.

About this clone: Additional DNA sequences in this sample encode the identical CDR3. The chain joins TRBV9 to TRBJ1-1; weak D call: TRBD1 (5 bases). CDR1 is SGDLS and CDR2 is YYNGEE in the germline V gene. The CDR3 is 14 amino acids. V lost 2 bases to trimming and J lost 1 base, with 9 bases between them. In DNA form, the CDR3 reads TGTGCCAGCAGCGTCGGGGCCGCGAACACTGAAGCTTTCTTT. This translates into CASSVGAANTEAFF. The whole variable domain, remainder taken from reference TRBV9 and TRBJ1-1, is DSGVTQTPKHLITATGQRVTLRCSPRSGDLSVYWYQQSLDQGLQFLIQYYNGEERAKGNILERFSAQQFPDLHSELNLSSLELGDSALYFCASSVGAANTEAFFGQGTRLTVV.

Worth noting for this clone: Other DNA sequences within the sample encode an identical CDR3. The CDR3 spells CASSVGGNYGYTF. The CDR3 coding sequence is TGTGCCAGCAGCGTAGGCGGGAACTATGGCTACACCTTC. This rearrangement joins TRBV9 to TRBJ1-2; unclear D gene. This CDR3 is built from 13 residues. Trimming cost V 0 bases and J 2 bases, with 5 bases left between them. Germline V lookup: CDR1 SGDLS, CDR2 YYNGEE.

V gene TRBV18 combines with J gene TRBJ2-7, with D possibly being TRBD2 (5 bases). Germline lookup yields CDR1 KGHSH and CDR2 LQKENI. This CDR3 comprises 14 residues. Trimming stripped 3 bases from V and 4 bases from J, with 13 bases between. This CDR3 reads CASSPVGEKYEQYF. CDR3 DNA sequence: TGTGCCAGCTCACCGGTGGGAGAGAAATACGAGCAGTACTTC.

The rearrangement joins TRBV7-2 to TRBJ2-7; either TRBD1 or TRBD2 may supply D (5 bases each). Trimming cost V 5 bases and J 3 bases, with 17 bases left between them. This CDR3 is built from 15 residues. Germline values: CDR1 SGHTA, CDR2 FQGNSA. The CDR3 DNA sequence: TGTGCCAGCAGCACTACCGGGACCGACTTCTACGAGCAGTACTTC. Protein: CASSTTGTDFYEQYF.